The 7 T cell receptor beta chains listed next were all sequenced from one sample in a study of blood T cell repertoires in COVID-19. Measured with immunoSEQ multiplex PCR; TCRdb has only the in-frame clones, and not every one. Of 25,000 to 30,000 clones listed, approximately 81% are singletons. The material sequenced was peripheral blood. The receptors shown here come from a man aged 50 to 60 with active or convalescent COVID-19.

The gene calls are TRBV4-2 and TRBJ1-2; no clear D. V lost 3 bases, J lost 6 bases, and 5 bases lay in between. There are 11 residues in the CDR3. Germline-derived CDR1 and CDR2 are LGHNA and YNFKEQ. The CDR3 region has the DNA TGTGCCAGCAGCCACAACAATGGCTACACCTTC. Its translation: CASSHNNGYTF.

The V gene is TRBV5-1, the J gene TRBJ1-3; D is possibly TRBD1 (6 bases). The V and J ends lost 4 bases and 0 bases respectively, with 17 bases between them. This CDR3 is 17 amino acids long. Germline CDR1 is SGHRS and CDR2 is YFSETQ. The CDR3 DNA follows: TGCGCCAGCAGCCCTGGACAGATTACTACCTCTGGAAACACCATATATTTT. As protein: CASSPGQITTSGNTIYF.

The V and J genes are TRBV5-1 and TRBJ2-7; 8 nucleotides align to TRBD1. The CDR3 length is 14 residues. After removal of 3 bases from V and 5 bases from J, the junction contained 7 bases not matched to a gene. Germline CDR1 and CDR2: SGHRS and YFSETQ. The CDR3 sequence is CASSWQGALNEQYF. The CDR3 nucleotides read TGCGCCAGCAGCTGGCAGGGGGCACTAAACGAGCAGTACTTC.

The gene calls are TRBV9 and TRBJ1-6; D not resolved. Germline loops: CDR1 SGDLS, CDR2 YYNGEE. Trimming cost V 5 bases and J 4 bases, with 16 bases left between them. CDR3 length: 16 amino acids. The CDR3 loop is CASRKFEGAYNSPLHF. CDR3 nucleotides: TGTGCCAGCAGAAAATTTGAAGGAGCTTATAATTCACCCCTCCACTTT.

V and J are TRBV5-8 and TRBJ2-2; 7 bases fit TRBD1. The CDR3 runs 14 residues. From germline, CDR1 is SGHTS and CDR2 YDEGEE. Germline trimming cut 3 bases from V and 3 bases from J; bases unmatched to any gene: 2. CDR3 in amino acids: CASSWDSYTGELFF. CDR3 DNA: TGTGCCAGCAGCTGGGACAGCTACACCGGGGAGCTGTTTTTT.

The chain employs TRBV28 and TRBJ1-2; D is undetermined. This CDR3 is built from 14 residues. Trimming removed 4 bases at V and 0 bases at J, with 9 bases between. The germline CDR1 and CDR2 sequences are MDHEN and SYDVKM. CDR3 amino acids: CASSYLNTNYGYTF. The CDR3 DNA sequence: TGTGCCAGCAGTTACCTCAACACTAACTATGGCTACACCTTC.

The CDR3 DNA follows: TGTGCCAGCAGCTTGGAGGGACAGGGGGGTGACAATGAGCAGTTCTTC. It codes for CASSLEGQGGDNEQFF. This chain joins TRBV5-4 and TRBJ2-1; TRBD1 matches at 11 bases. CDR3 length: 16 residues. CDR1 SGHNT and CDR2 YYREEE come from the germline V gene (reference sequence). The junction had 4 bases not matched to a gene; V was cut back by 0 bases and J by 5 bases.